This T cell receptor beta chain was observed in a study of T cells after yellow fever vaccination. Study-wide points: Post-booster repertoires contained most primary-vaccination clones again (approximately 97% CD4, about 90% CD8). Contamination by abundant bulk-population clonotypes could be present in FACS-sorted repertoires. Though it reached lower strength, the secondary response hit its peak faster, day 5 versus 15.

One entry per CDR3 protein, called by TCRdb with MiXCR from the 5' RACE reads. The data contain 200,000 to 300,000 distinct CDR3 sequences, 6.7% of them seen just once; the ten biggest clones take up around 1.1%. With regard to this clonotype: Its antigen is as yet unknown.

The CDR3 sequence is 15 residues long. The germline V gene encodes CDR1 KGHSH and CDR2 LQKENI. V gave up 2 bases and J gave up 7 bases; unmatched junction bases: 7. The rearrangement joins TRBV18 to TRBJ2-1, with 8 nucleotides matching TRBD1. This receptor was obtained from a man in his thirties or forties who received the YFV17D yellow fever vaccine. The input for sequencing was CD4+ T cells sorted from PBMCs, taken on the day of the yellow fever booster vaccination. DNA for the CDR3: TGTGCCAGCTCACCATGGACAGGGTTTAAGAATGAGCAGTTCTTC. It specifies CASSPWTGFKNEQFF. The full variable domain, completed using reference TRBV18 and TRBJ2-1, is NAGVMQNPRHLVRRRGQEARLRCSPMKGHSHVYWYRQLPEEGLKFMVYLQKENIIDESGMPKERFSAEFPKEGPSILRIQQVVRGDSAAYFCASSPWTGFKNEQFFGPGTRLTVL.